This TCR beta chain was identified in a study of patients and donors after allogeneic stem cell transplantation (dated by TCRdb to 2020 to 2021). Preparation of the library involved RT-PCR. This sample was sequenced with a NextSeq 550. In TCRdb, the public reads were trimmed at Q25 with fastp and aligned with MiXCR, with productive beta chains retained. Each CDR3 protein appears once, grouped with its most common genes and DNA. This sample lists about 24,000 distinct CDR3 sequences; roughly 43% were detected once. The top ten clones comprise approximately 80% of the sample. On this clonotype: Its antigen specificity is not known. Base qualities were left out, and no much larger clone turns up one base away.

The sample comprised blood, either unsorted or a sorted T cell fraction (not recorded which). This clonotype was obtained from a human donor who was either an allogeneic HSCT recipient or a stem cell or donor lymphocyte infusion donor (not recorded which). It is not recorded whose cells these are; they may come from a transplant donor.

CDR3 reads: CASSLVQRGPTDTQYF. The sequenced DNA is TGTGCCAGCAGCTTGGTTCAGCGGGGCCCCACAGATACGCAGTATTTT. This receptor chain uses TRBV5-5 and TRBJ2-3; 7 middle bases align to TRBD2. The CDR3 sequence holds 16 residues, the cysteine and phenylalanine included. Only the CDR3 portion is preserved as DNA: 48 bases, with reading frame beginning at the first base. Trimming accounts for 0 bases at V and 2 bases at J, while the number of junction bases matched to no gene is 6. The germline V gene (reference sequence) sets CDR1 to SGHKS and CDR2 to YYEKEE.